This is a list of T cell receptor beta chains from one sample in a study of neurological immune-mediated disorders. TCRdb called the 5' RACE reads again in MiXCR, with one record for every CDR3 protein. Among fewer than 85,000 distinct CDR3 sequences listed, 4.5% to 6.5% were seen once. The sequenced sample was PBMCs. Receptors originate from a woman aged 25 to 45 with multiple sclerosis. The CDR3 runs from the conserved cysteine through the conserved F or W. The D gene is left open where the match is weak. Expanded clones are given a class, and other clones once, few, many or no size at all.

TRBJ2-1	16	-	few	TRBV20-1	TGCAGTGCCAGCGCCGGGTGGGGCCTTACCTACAATGAGCAGTTCTTC	CSASAGWGLTYNEQFF
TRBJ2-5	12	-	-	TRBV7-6	TGTGCCAGCAGCCCCGATATGGAGACCCAGTACTTC	CASSPDMETQYF
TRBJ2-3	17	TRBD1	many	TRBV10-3	TGTGCCACCGGAGGACAGGCGGCGAGTGCTAGCACAGATACGCAGTATTTT	CATGGQAASASTDTQYF
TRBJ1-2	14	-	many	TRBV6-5	TGTGCCAGCAGGCCTTTGTTAGCTAACTATGGCTACACCTTC	CASRPLLANYGYTF
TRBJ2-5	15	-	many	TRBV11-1	TGTGCCAGCAGCTTAACAGTGGGCCCACAAGAGACCCAGTACTTC	CASSLTVGPQETQYF
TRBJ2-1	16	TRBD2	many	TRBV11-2	TGTGCCAGCAGCTTTCTAGGCGGGAGGCCTGCTGATGAGCAGTTCTTC	CASSFLGGRPADEQFF
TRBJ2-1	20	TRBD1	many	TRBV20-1	TGCAGTGCTAGCGGACAGGGGTACCCGAAAACCCTCGGAGGTTACAATGAGCAGTTCTTC	CSASGQGYPKTLGGYNEQFF
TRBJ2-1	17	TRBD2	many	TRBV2	TGTGCCAGCAGGGGAAAGCGGGGAGCGAGCTCCTACAATGAGCAGTTCTTC	CASRGKRGASSYNEQFF
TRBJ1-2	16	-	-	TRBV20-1	TGCAGTGCTAGAGCTCCACGGGTCGATGCTAACTATGGCTACACCTTC	CSARAPRVDANYGYTF
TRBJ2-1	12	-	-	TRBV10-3	TGTGCCATCAGTGACAGGGTGGATGAGCAGTTCTTC	CAISDRVDEQFF
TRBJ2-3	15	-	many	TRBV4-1	TGCGCCAGCAGCAGAGGGACAAGGGAGACAGATACGCAGTATTTT	CASSRGTRETDTQYF
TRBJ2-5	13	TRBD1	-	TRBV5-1	TGCGCCAGCAGCTTTTCAGGGGGCGAGACCCAGTACTTC	CASSFSGGETQYF
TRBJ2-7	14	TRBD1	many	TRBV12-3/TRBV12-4	TGTGCCAGCAGTTTAAGGGGGCGCGATCACGAGCAGTACTTC	CASSLRGRDHEQYF
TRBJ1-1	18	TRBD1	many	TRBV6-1	TGTGCCAGCAGTGAAAGGCTGGGACAGGGGAACCCGAACACTGAAGCTTTCTTT	CASSERLGQGNPNTEAFF
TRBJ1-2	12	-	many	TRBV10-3	TGTGCCATCAGTACGGATCCCTATGGCTACACCTTC	CAISTDPYGYTF
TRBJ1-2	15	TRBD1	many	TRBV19	TGTGCCAGTACCACGACAGGACAGGAGAACTATGGCTACACCTTC	CASTTTGQENYGYTF
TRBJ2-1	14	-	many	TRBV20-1	TGCAGTGCTTACGAACTAACCTCCTACAATGAGCAGTTCTTC	CSAYELTSYNEQFF
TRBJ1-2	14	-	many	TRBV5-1	TGCGCCAGCAGCTTGGCCGCAGTGAACTATGGCTACACCTTC	CASSLAAVNYGYTF
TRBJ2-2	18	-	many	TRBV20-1	TGCAGTGCTAGAGATTCCCGAACGACTAGAGCGAACACCGGGGAGCTGTTTTTT	CSARDSRTTRANTGELFF
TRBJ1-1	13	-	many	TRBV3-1	TGTGCCAGCAGCCAAGGAATCGTAGAAGAAGCTTTCTTT	CASSQGIVEEAFF
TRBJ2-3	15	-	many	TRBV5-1	TGCGCCAGCAGCTTCTGGGGGGGCGTCACAGATACGCAGTATTTT	CASSFWGGVTDTQYF
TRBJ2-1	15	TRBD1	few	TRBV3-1	TGTGCCAGCAGCCCCGGGACAGGGATTTACAATGAGCAGTTCTTC	CASSPGTGIYNEQFF
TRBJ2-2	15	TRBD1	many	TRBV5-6	TGTGCCAGCAGCCCGGGACAGACGAACACCGGGGAGCTGTTTTTT	CASSPGQTNTGELFF
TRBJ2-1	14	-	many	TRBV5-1	TGCGCCAGCAGCTTAGGTGGGGACTACAATGAGCAGTTCTTC	CASSLGGDYNEQFF
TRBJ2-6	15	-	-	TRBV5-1	TGCGCCAGCAGCTTGGTACAGCCCGGGGCCAACGTCCTGACTTTC	CASSLVQPGANVLTF
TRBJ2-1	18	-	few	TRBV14	TGTGCCAGCAGCCAAGTTGGGTTTAGCGGAGCCATCAGAAATGAGCAGTTCTTC	CASSQVGFSGAIRNEQFF
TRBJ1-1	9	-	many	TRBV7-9	TGTGCCAGCAGCACTGAAGCTTTCTTT	CASSTEAFF
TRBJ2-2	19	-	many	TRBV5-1	TGCGCCAGCAGCTTGATTCGGTCTGGAGGGAAAGGGAACACCGGGGAGCTGTTTTTT	CASSLIRSGGKGNTGELFF
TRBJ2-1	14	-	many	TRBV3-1	TGTGCCAGCAGCCAAGATCCAGGGATCAATGAGCAGTTCTTC	CASSQDPGINEQFF
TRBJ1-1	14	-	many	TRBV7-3	TGTGCCAGCAGCCCCGGCGGCAGAAACACTGAAGCTTTCTTT	CASSPGGRNTEAFF
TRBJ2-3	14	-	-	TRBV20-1	TGCAGTGCTGTGGACCAAAATGGCACAGATACGCAGTATTTT	CSAVDQNGTDTQYF
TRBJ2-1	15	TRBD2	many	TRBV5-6	TGTGCCAGCAGCTTGGAGCCTAGCGGTCACAATGAGCAGTTCTTC	CASSLEPSGHNEQFF